The 29 T cell receptor beta chains below all came from one sample that was sequenced in a study of tumor-infiltrating lymphocytes in primary liver carcinoma. The researchers produced TCR beta cDNA from approximately 460 ng total RNA with a constant-region primer. Library construction for TCR beta comprised three nested multiplex PCR rounds performed with slightly modified ARM-PCR. Two initial PCR rounds of about 10 cycles each paired TRBV1-TRBV30 forward primers with a C-beta reverse primer. TCRdb independently ran MiXCR on the multiplex PCR reads; one entry per CDR3 protein. Altogether about 330,000 distinct CDR3 sequences are present, less than 65% being singletons, with the ten largest covering about 6.5%. Germline DNA was also extracted, and blood RNA was taken from unsorted whole blood. Sequencing used peripheral blood. Source of these receptors: a man in his forties or fifties with primary liver carcinoma and hepatitis B virus infection.

V gene TRBV6-6 combines with J gene TRBJ1-6; D is possibly TRBD1 (6 bases). Between the trimmed V and J ends, which lost 5 bases and 0 bases, there was a span of 11 bases. This CDR3 contains 16 residues. Per germline, CDR1 MNHNY and CDR2 SVGAGI (reference sequence). CDR3 sequence reads: CASSPGQSSYNSPLHF. The CDR3 DNA reads TGTGCCAGCAGTCCCGGACAGAGCTCCTATAATTCACCCCTCCACTTT.

This clonotype was detected many times. This chain links TRBV6-2 or TRBV6-3 with TRBJ1-5; D gene uncertain. CDR1 is MNHEY and CDR2 is SVGEGT in the germline V gene. Deletions cut 2 bases from V and 15 bases from J, with 14 bases between. This CDR3 has 12 amino acids. CDR3 sequence: CASSYPFGPAHF. CDR3 in DNA: TGTGCCAGCAGTTACCCGTTTGGACCCGCGCATTTT.

Notes on this clonotype: A much larger clone sits a single nucleotide away, making a read error possible. Lacking the conserved final phenylalanine or tryptophan, this CDR3 likely reflects a read error. The chain couples TRBV30 to TRBJ2-5; 7 nucleotides align to TRBD2. V lost 0 bases to trimming and J lost 5 bases; unmatched junction nucleotides: 9. The CDR3 runs to 15 residues. Germline assignment: CDR1 GTSNPN and CDR2 SVGIG (reference sequence). This chain's CDR3 is CAWSVEAGSAETQYL. The CDR3 nucleotides are TGTGCCTGGAGTGTTGAAGCGGGATCCGCTGAGACCCAGTACCTC.

On this clonotype itself: A much larger clone differs by one base, so this may be a read error. The rearrangement uses TRBV10-3 and TRBJ2-3; 8 bases match TRBD2. V dropped 2 bases and J dropped 7; count of bases not matched to a gene: 17. This CDR3 contains 18 residues. Looked up from germline, CDR1 is ENHRY and CDR2 is SYGVKD. In nucleotides, the CDR3 is TGTGCCATCAGTGAGGGGGTCAAGCGGGAGTCCATCGTATATACGCAGTATTTT. It is translated as CAISEGVKRESIVYTQYF.

With respect to this clonotype: This sequence may be a read error, since a much larger clone differs from it by one base. This rearrangement joins TRBV6-2 or TRBV6-3 to TRBJ2-3, with no clear D. Germline V gives CDR1 MNHEY, CDR2 SVGEGT. This CDR3 has 16 residues. The CDR3 sequence is CASSPFGLQSTDMQYF. DNA for the CDR3: TGTGCCAGCAGTCCCTTTGGCCTCCAAAGCACAGATATGCAGTATTTT.

This clonotype occurred a few times. Given the absence of the conserved phenylalanine or tryptophan at the CDR3 end, a read error is likely. The chain recombines TRBV11-2 with TRBJ2-1; 8 nucleotides match TRBD2. There are 17 residues in the CDR3. V was pared by 3 bases and J by 9 bases, with 16 bases of the junction left unmatched. Germline V CDR1 and CDR2: SGHAT, FQNNGV. The CDR3 loop is CASSLAGGLAGGSEQFL. The DNA for the CDR3 is TGTGCCAGCAGCTTGGCTGGAGGACTAGCAGGAGGTAGTGAGCAGTTCTTA.

The chain joins TRBV10-3 to TRBJ1-3; D is unclear. CDR3 size: 14 residues. The germline V and J ends were trimmed by 0 bases and 8 bases, with 11 bases remaining between them. Germline V gives CDR1 ENHRY, CDR2 SYGVKD. The CDR3 DNA reads as TGTGCCATCAGTGAGTCTACGGAGGGATACACCATATATTTT. This encodes CAISESTEGYTIYF.

This chain uses TRBV11-2 with TRBJ1-2, with D hard to call. CDR3 length: 13 residues. V lost 9 bases and J lost 6, with 17 bases in between. Per germline, CDR1 SGHAT and CDR2 FQNNGV. As DNA, the CDR3 is TGTGCCAGTAGCCCTCCACAGAACCATGGCTACACCTTC. Amino acid sequence: CASSPPQNHGYTF.

This clonotype has more than one count but fewer than ten. The chain combines TRBV5-4 with TRBJ2-7, with unresolved D. Germline CDR1 reads SGHNT; CDR2 reads YYREEE (reference sequence). V was pared by 0 bases and J by 0 bases, with 7 bases between. This CDR3 has 14 residues. The CDR3 bases are TGTGCCAGCAGCTTGGAGAGGAGCTCCTACGAGCAGTACTTC. It encodes CASSLERSSYEQYF.

For this clonotype: One base away lies a much larger clone, so this may be a sequencing read error. This rearrangement joins TRBV6-2 or TRBV6-3 to TRBJ2-1; D remains unclear. Germline values: CDR1 MNHEY, CDR2 SVGEGT. V lost 6 bases to trimming and J lost 10 bases, with 7 bases between them. This CDR3 contains 10 residues. The CDR3 loop reads CASRFREQFF. In DNA, the CDR3 is TGTGCCAGCAGGTTTAGGGAGCAGTTCTTC.

In the case of this clonotype: One end of the junction is discordant with germline, which a read error may explain. The chain recombines TRBV11-2 with TRBJ2-3, with TRBD2 identical over 8 bases. CDR1 is SGHAT and CDR2 is FQNNGV in the germline V gene. The CDR3 consists of 14 residues. The CDR3 DNA is TGTGCCAGCAGCACGGCGGGAGGTCAAGAGGCCCAATACTTT. This codes for CASSTAGGQEAQYF.

Many counts were recorded for this clonotype. The V and J genes are TRBV6-6 and TRBJ2-1; D remains unclear. CDR1 and CDR2 (germline): MNHNY, SVGAGI (reference sequence). The CDR3 spans 14 residues. Trimming removed 2 bases at V and 10 bases at J, with 15 bases between. The CDR3 here is CASSYTSLRGEQFF. The CDR3 DNA reads as TGTGCCAGCAGTTACACGAGCCTCAGAGGCGAGCAGTTCTTC.

As to this clonotype: One junction end disagrees with the germline gene, perhaps due to a read error. V usage is TRBV4-2 and J usage is TRBJ2-1; 9 nucleotides line up with TRBD1. The length of the CDR3 is 15 residues. Germline loops: CDR1 LGHNA, CDR2 YNFKEQ. CDR3 sequence: CVSSRDRVSYNEQFF. The CDR3 DNA is TGTGTCAGCAGCCGGGACAGGGTATCCTACAACGAGCAGTTCTTC.

Comments on this clonotype: At one boundary the junction diverges from the germline segment, which might be a read error. The genes are TRBV11-1 and TRBJ2-6; D is ambiguous. This CDR3 contains 16 residues. The V gene's germline CDR1 is SGHAT and CDR2 FQDESV (reference sequence). CDR3 sequence: CTSSLNGGTGANVLTF. The DNA of the CDR3 is TGTACCAGCAGCTTAAACGGCGGCACTGGGGCCAACGTCCTGACTTTC.

The rearrangement links TRBV4-3 to TRBJ2-7; 7 bases agree with TRBD2. The CDR3 covers 15 residues. With V trimmed by 0 bases and J by 3 bases, 5 bases remained unmatched. Germline values: CDR1 LGHNA, CDR2 YSLEER. DNA for the CDR3: TGCGCCAGCAGCCAAGAGAGGCTAGCGGTCTACGAGCAGTACTTC. Protein product: CASSQERLAVYEQYF.

The chain links TRBV10-3 to TRBJ2-7, with 12 bases fitting TRBD2. CDR3 size: 13 residues. Looked up from germline, CDR1 is ENHRY and CDR2 is SYGVKD. CDR3 residues: CVTQGLAGSEQYF. CDR3 nucleotide sequence: TGTGTCACCCAAGGACTAGCGGGATCCGAGCAGTACTTC.

This clonotype has at least ten counts. V usage is TRBV6-5 and J usage is TRBJ2-3; TRBD1 matches at 9 bases. Unmatched junction bases numbered 7, after V lost 4 bases and J lost 5 bases. This CDR3 has 15 amino acids. The germline CDR1 and CDR2 sequences are MNHEY and SVGAGI. The CDR3 is CASSFRDRVKDTQYF. The CDR3 nucleotides are TGTGCCAGCAGTTTCCGGGACAGGGTTAAAGATACGCAGTATTTT.

The table lists this clonotype with many counts. This sequence joins TRBV29-1 and TRBJ2-5, with D possibly matching TRBD1 (6 bases). Trimming removed 3 bases at V and 5 bases at J, with 10 bases between. Germline V gene lookup returns CDR1 SQVTM and CDR2 ANQGSEA. CDR3 length equals 12 residues. In DNA form, the CDR3 reads TGCAGCGTTGAGGGGGCCGGTGAGACCCAGTACTTC. Translated: CSVEGAGETQYF.

In its sample, this clonotype was seen many times. The chain carries TRBV4-3 and TRBJ2-1, with 12 bases aligning to TRBD2. V shed 1 base and J 4 bases; nucleotides not matched to a gene: 2. Germline CDR1 reads LGHNA; CDR2 reads YSLEER. This CDR3 comprises 16 residues. The CDR3 protein is CASSQGTSGIYNEQFF. In DNA, the CDR3 is TGCGCCAGCAGCCAAGGGACTAGCGGGATATACAATGAGCAGTTCTTC.

A note on this clonotype: This could be a read error, since a much larger clone is one nucleotide away. This sequence joins TRBV4-3 and TRBJ2-3; 10 nucleotides align to TRBD2. V dropped 3 bases and J dropped 6; count of bases not matched to a gene: 12. Germline V gives CDR1 LGHNA, CDR2 YSLEER. This CDR3 is 17 amino acids long. CDR3 sequence: CASSHYPPSGSPDTQYF. The CDR3, as DNA: TGCGCCAGCAGCCATTATCCGCCTAGCGGGAGTCCCGATACGCAGTATTTT.

Regarding this clonotype: The conserved phenylalanine or tryptophan normally closing the CDR3 is absent here, so this likely arose from a read error. The chain links TRBV6-5 to TRBJ2-7, with 13 bases fitting TRBD2. The CDR3 is 17 residues long. The V gene's germline CDR1 is MNHEY and CDR2 SVGAGI. The CDR3 DNA reads TGTGCCAGCAGTCCCGAGGGGGGACTAGCGGGATCCTATGAGCAGTACTTA. Its translation is CASSPEGGLAGSYEQYL.

Worth noting for this clonotype: Compared with germline, one end of the junction differs, possibly owing to a read error. The chain uses TRBV11-2 and TRBJ2-7; TRBD2 matches at 12 bases. This CDR3 has 17 amino acids. Germline lookup yields CDR1 SGHAT and CDR2 FQNNGV. The CDR3 protein is CASSPYRTSGVSYDQYF. In DNA, the CDR3 is TGTGCCAGCAGCCCCTATCGGACTAGCGGGGTGTCCTACGATCAGTATTTC.

The chain links TRBV5-4 to TRBJ1-1; D unclear. The germline gives CDR1 SGHNT, CDR2 YYREEE (reference sequence). The CDR3 consists of 13 residues. Trimming took 4 bases from V and 2 from J, leaving 9 bases between them. The CDR3 region has the DNA TGTGCCAGCAGCGAGAATATAAACACTGAAGCTTTCTTT. Encoded protein: CASSENINTEAFF.

This clonotype was recorded at least ten times. The chain couples TRBV6-6 to TRBJ2-1; D is possibly TRBD1 or TRBD2 (5 bases each). The germline CDR1 and CDR2 sequences are MNHNY and SVGAGI (reference sequence). The CDR3 loop spans 13 amino acids. Between the trimmed V and J ends, which lost 6 bases and 5 bases, there was a span of 11 bases. The CDR3 protein is CASSQVGDNEQFF. DNA of the CDR3: TGTGCCAGCAGCCAGGTGGGGGACAATGAGCAGTTCTTC.

Comments on this clonotype: Germline is not matched at one junction end, which may reflect a read error. V gene TRBV6-6 combines with J gene TRBJ2-1; TRBD2 might be the D (5 bases). This CDR3 has 17 residues. The germline CDR1 and CDR2 sequences are MNHNY and SVGAGI (reference sequence). CDR3 in DNA: TGTGCCAACAGTGAGAGACCACGGACTTTTGGAGTTGGTGAGCAGTTCTTC. Protein sequence: CANSERPRTFGVGEQFF.

A word on this clonotype: One end of the junction varies from germline; a read error may be responsible. The rearrangement uses TRBV5-6 and TRBJ2-3; D may be TRBD1 or TRBD2 (7 bases each). CDR1 is SGHDT, CDR2 YYEEEE, per germline. CDR3 length equals 16 residues. CDR3 protein: CTSSLDRLAVTDTQYF. The CDR3 DNA follows: TGTACCAGCAGCTTGGACAGGCTAGCGGTGACAGATACGCAGTATTTT.

This clonotype showed up just once. Germline is not matched at one junction end, which may reflect a read error. This chain joins TRBV5-4 and TRBJ1-1; no definite D call. The germline CDR1 and CDR2 sequences are SGHNT and YYREEE (reference sequence). The CDR3 consists of 14 residues. This CDR3 is CASSFFQMNTEVFF. The DNA for the CDR3 is TGTGCCAGCAGCTTTTTCCAGATGAACACTGAAGTTTTCTTT.

A word on this clonotype: Given a much more abundant clone one base away, this may be a read error. This rearrangement joins TRBV6-2 or TRBV6-3 to TRBJ2-1, with 10 bases aligning to TRBD2. The length of the CDR3 is 17 residues. The germline V gene has CDR1 MNHEY and CDR2 SVGEGT. CDR3 nucleotide sequence: TGTGCCAACAGTTATTTCACCTTAGCGGGAGGTAGAGGTGAGCAGTTCTTC. It encodes CANSYFTLAGGRGEQFF.

This sequence joins TRBV10-3 and TRBJ2-3; 10 bases map to TRBD2. CDR1 is ENHRY, CDR2 SYGVKD, per germline. Germline trimming cut 4 bases from V and 3 bases from J; bases unmatched to any gene: 7. CDR3 length: 16 amino acids. CDR3 loop: CAISALAGDGTDTQYF. The CDR3 bases are TGTGCCATCAGTGCCCTAGCGGGAGATGGGACAGATACGCAGTATTTT.